This T cell receptor beta chain stems from a study of beta chain features in type 1 diabetes. What was sequenced were expressed TCRB transcripts, since all of the isolated RNA had been reverse transcribed. Clones were sequenced by immunoSEQ multiplex PCR, and TCRdb holds only the in-frame ones, with some missing. The sample lists about 340,000 clones; approximately 8% were seen once. A remark on this clone: Its matching antigen is unknown.

Study-level points and caveats: Cells with high TCR expression could be over-represented by cDNA sequencing. Shortening of TCRB CDR3s, moderate but significant, appeared in all four CD4+ subsets of Type 1 diabetes patients. In comparison with healthy donors, patients had naive, central memory and Treg TCRB repertoires that appeared more similar.

The CDR3 runs 15 residues. Germline V gene data show CDR1 as SGDLS and CDR2 as YYNGEE. The germline V and J ends were trimmed by 6 bases and 0 bases, with 14 bases remaining between them. The chain couples TRBV9 to TRBJ2-3; D remains unclear. The sequenced sample consisted of central memory CD4+ T cells from blood. This TCR derives from a woman aged 18 to 35 in good health. In DNA form, the CDR3 reads TGTGCCAGCACCCCCTTCGGCGGTAGCACAGATACGCAGTATTTT. Translating it yields CASTPFGGSTDTQYF.